Following are 24 T cell receptor beta chains from one sample sequenced in a study of T cell changes during pregnancy in multiple sclerosis. Here immunoSEQ multiplex PCR was the method, and the copy in TCRdb shows in-frame clones only, minus some. There are about 43,000 clones in the sample; roughly 90% occur only once, and 4.7% lies in the top ten. The sequencing used peripheral blood, collected in the second trimester of pregnancy. Receptors were obtained from a female donor in good health, enrolled as a control in a pregnancy study.

V is TRBV18 and J is TRBJ2-5; 10 nucleotides line up with TRBD2. After removal of 2 bases from V and 4 bases from J, the junction contained 10 bases not matched to a gene. Germline V gene data show CDR1 as KGHSH and CDR2 as LQKENI. The CDR3 consists of 17 residues. The CDR3: CASSPRLAGVKGETQYF. The CDR3 nucleotides read TGTGCCAGCTCACCAAGGCTAGCGGGAGTTAAAGGAGAGACCCAGTACTTC.

This chain uses TRBV6-1 with TRBJ1-6, with 8 bases fitting TRBD1. The CDR3 has 14 amino acids. With V trimmed by 7 bases and J by 8 bases, 7 bases remained unmatched. CDR1 and CDR2 from the germline V gene are MNHNS and SASEGT. The CDR3 sequence: CASTLDRVDSPLHF. The CDR3 DNA is TGTGCCAGCACTTTGGACAGGGTAGATTCACCCCTCCACTTT.

This rearrangement joins TRBV18 to TRBJ1-4; TRBD1 might be the D (5 bases). The CDR3 length is 14 residues. Per germline, CDR1 KGHSH and CDR2 LQKENI. Trimming shortened V by 3 bases and J by 8 bases, and 13 bases separated the two germline ends. DNA of the CDR3: TGTGCCAGCTCACCGGCTGGGGCTAGAGAAAAACTGTTTTTT. Protein: CASSPAGAREKLFF. Filled out from reference TRBV18 and TRBJ1-4, the complete variable domain reads NAGVMQNPRHLVRRRGQEARLRCSPMKGHSHVYWYRQLPEEGLKFMVYLQKENIIDESGMPKERFSAEFPKEGPSILRIQQVVRGDSAAYFCASSPAGAREKLFFGSGTQLSVL.

The CDR3 spells CASSESGNQPQHF. CDR3 DNA sequence: TGTGCCAGCAGTGAATCGGGAAATCAGCCCCAGCATTTT. V and J are TRBV6-1 and TRBJ1-5; D call uncertain. V gave up 2 bases and J gave up 4 bases, with 6 bases separating them. Germline values: CDR1 MNHNS, CDR2 SASEGT. There are 13 residues in the CDR3.

The gene calls are TRBV9 and TRBJ2-7; 7 bases align to TRBD1. CDR3 size: 14 residues. The trim removed 0 bases at V and 6 bases at J, leaving 6 bases unmatched. The germline CDR1 and CDR2 sequences are SGDLS and YYNGEE. The CDR3 sequence: CASSVATSGGEQYF. CDR3 sequence (DNA): TGTGCCAGCAGCGTAGCTACGTCAGGGGGCGAGCAGTACTTC.

The rearrangement joins TRBV7-9 to TRBJ2-1; 13 nucleotides agree with TRBD2. V shed 5 bases and J 7 bases; nucleotides not matched to a gene: 8. Germline values: CDR1 SEHNR, CDR2 FQNEAQ (reference sequence). The CDR3 contains 16 residues. CDR3 sequence (DNA): TGTGCCAGCAGCCCCGGACTAGCGGGGGTCTGGAATGAGCAGTTCTTC. It translates to CASSPGLAGVWNEQFF.

The V gene is TRBV9, the J gene TRBJ2-4; 8 bases line up with TRBD2. Germline CDR1 is SGDLS and CDR2 is YYNGEE. The V and J ends lost 0 bases and 1 base, in that order; junction bases with no gene match: 6. This CDR3 has 17 residues. CDR3 nucleotides: TGTGCCAGCAGCGTAGATCCTGGCGGGGGGGCCAAAAACATTCAGTACTTC. Amino acid sequence: CASSVDPGGGAKNIQYF.

The chain's CDR3 is CASSTLAGGPKAYNEQFF. CDR3 bases: TGTGCCAGTAGTACGCTAGCGGGAGGGCCAAAGGCCTACAATGAGCAGTTCTTC. V usage is TRBV19 and J usage is TRBJ2-1, with 12 positions matching TRBD2. The CDR3 loop spans 18 amino acids. V dropped 4 bases and J dropped 2; count of bases not matched to a gene: 9. Per germline, CDR1 LNHDA and CDR2 SQIVND (reference sequence). The variable domain in full, completed from reference TRBV19 and TRBJ2-1, reads DGGITQSPKYLFRKEGQNVTLSCEQNLNHDAMYWYRQDPGQGLRLIYYSQIVNDFQKGDIAEGYSVSREKKESFPLTVTSAQKNPTAFYLCASSTLAGGPKAYNEQFFGPGTRLTVL.

The chain links TRBV7-8 to TRBJ2-7, with TRBD2 matching over 10 bases. Germline lookup yields CDR1 SGHVS and CDR2 FQNEAQ. V lost 5 bases, J lost 3 bases, and 7 bases stayed unmatched. The CDR3 is 15 amino acids. The CDR3 here is CASSPLAGAIYEQYF. The CDR3 nucleotides are TGTGCCAGCAGCCCCCTAGCGGGAGCCATCTACGAGCAGTACTTC.

This clone was counted only a few times. The chain joins TRBV6-1 to TRBJ2-7, with unresolved D. With 6 bases removed from V and 4 bases from J, the gap between germline ends came to 10 bases. The germline V gene has CDR1 MNHNS and CDR2 SASEGT. The CDR3 runs 12 residues. CDR3 coding DNA: TGTGCCAGCAGAGAAAGGAGTTACGAGCAGTACTTC. This translates into CASRERSYEQYF.

J is TRBJ1-4 and V is TRBV18; no definite D call. The CDR3 has 19 amino acids. Trimming shortened V by 3 bases and J by 0 bases, and 20 bases separated the two germline ends. Germline CDR1 reads KGHSH; CDR2 reads LQKENI. For the CDR3, the DNA is TGTGCCAGCTCACCGTGGACCCGAGGGAACCTTGCAACTAATGAAAAACTGTTTTTT. Its protein product is CASSPWTRGNLATNEKLFF.

This clone was counted once. The rearrangement links TRBV2 to TRBJ2-5; TRBD1 matches 9 bases. CDR3 length: 13 residues. The trim removed 7 bases at V and 5 bases at J, leaving 5 bases unmatched. Germline CDR1 and CDR2: SNHLY and FYNNEI. The CDR3 sequence: CASTKDRGETQYF. As DNA, the CDR3 is TGTGCCAGCACTAAAGACAGGGGGGAGACCCAGTACTTC.

The chain uses TRBV7-9 and TRBJ2-6; D ambiguous. In germline, CDR1 is SEHNR, CDR2 FQNEAQ (reference sequence). V dropped 8 bases and J dropped 2 bases, with 7 bases sitting between them. This CDR3 comprises 13 residues. As DNA, the CDR3 is TGTGCCAGCGAAGCCCCTGGGGCCAACGTCCTGACTTTC. This translates into CASEAPGANVLTF.

The rearrangement uses TRBV5-1 and TRBJ1-2; weak D call: TRBD1 (5 bases). This CDR3 contains 16 residues. The germline V gene encodes CDR1 SGHRS and CDR2 YFSETQ. With 5 bases removed from V and 0 bases from J, the gap between germline ends came to 17 bases. Here the CDR3 reads CASRESGTTANYGYTF. CDR3 sequence (DNA): TGCGCCAGCAGGGAATCCGGGACTACCGCTAACTATGGCTACACCTTC. The full variable domain, completed using reference TRBV5-1 and TRBJ1-2, is KAGVTQTPRYLIKTRGQQVTLSCSPISGHRSVSWYQQTPGQGLQFLFEYFSETQRNKGNFPGRFSGRQFSNSRSEMNVSTLELGDSALYLCASRESGTTANYGYTFGSGTRLTVV.

J is TRBJ1-1 and V is TRBV30, with no clear D. The CDR3 has 11 residues. Trimming took off 5 bases at V and 5 bases at J, with 9 bases between the two ends. CDR1 and CDR2 from the germline V gene are GTSNPN and SVGIG (reference sequence). The CDR3 spells CAWEEGTEAFF. The DNA of the CDR3 is TGTGCCTGGGAGGAGGGAACTGAAGCTTTCTTT.

This clone was seen a single time. The chain links TRBV10-1 to TRBJ2-3, with D maybe TRBD2 (5 bases). Trimming took 2 bases from V and 1 from J, leaving 19 bases between them. The CDR3 runs 18 residues. CDR1 WNHNN and CDR2 SYGVQD come from the germline V gene (reference sequence). For the CDR3, the DNA is TGCGCCAGCAGTGAGGGCCAGTTGATCAGTAGCGGCACAGATACGCAGTATTTT. This sequence encodes CASSEGQLISSGTDTQYF.

Here the CDR3 DNA reads TGTGCCAGTACCCTACTTGGGGGGGCGACCCATACTGACAATGAGCAGTTCTTC. As protein: CASTLLGGATHTDNEQFF. The chain employs TRBV19 and TRBJ2-1; D is perhaps TRBD2 (7 bases). Germline V gives CDR1 LNHDA, CDR2 SQIVND (reference sequence). Trimming took 7 bases from V and 5 from J, leaving 27 bases between them. This CDR3 has 18 amino acids.

The chain uses TRBV29-1 and TRBJ2-5; no clear D gene. V was trimmed by 2 bases and J by 1 base, leaving 5 bases between them. The CDR3 has 12 amino acids. In germline, CDR1 is SQVTM, CDR2 ANQGSEA. The CDR3 loop reads CSVEYTQETQYF. In nucleotides, the CDR3 is TGCAGCGTTGAATACACCCAAGAGACCCAGTACTTC.

The genes are TRBV19 and TRBJ1-4; D perhaps matches TRBD1 (5 bases). The germline CDR1 and CDR2 sequences are LNHDA and SQIVND (reference sequence). Trimming took off 5 bases at V and 8 bases at J, with 12 bases between the two ends. The CDR3 loop spans 13 amino acids. CDR3 sequence (DNA): TGTGCCAGTAGTTGGAGGGGCCGAGAAAAACTGTTTTTT. Its translation: CASSWRGREKLFF.

The CDR3 sequence: CASSMTAGAAFF. CDR3 DNA: TGTGCCAGTAGTATGACCGCAGGGGCGGCTTTCTTT. The rearrangement joins TRBV19 to TRBJ1-1, with TRBD1 as a possible D gene (6 bases). The CDR3 spans 12 residues. In germline, CDR1 is LNHDA, CDR2 SQIVND (reference sequence). Deletions cut 3 bases from V and 11 bases from J, with 13 bases between. The variable domain in full, with the rest retrieved from reference TRBV19 and TRBJ1-1, is DGGITQSPKYLFRKEGQNVTLSCEQNLNHDAMYWYRQDPGQGLRLIYYSQIVNDFQKGDIAEGYSVSREKKESFPLTVTSAQKNPTAFYLCASSMTAGAAFFGQGTRLTVV.

The chain carries TRBV30 and TRBJ1-3; a possible D gene is TRBD1 (5 bases). The CDR3 consists of 15 residues. Germline assignment: CDR1 GTSNPN and CDR2 SVGIG (reference sequence). Trimming stripped 3 bases from V and 2 bases from J, with 14 bases between. CDR3 residues: CAWRHPGLAGNTIYF. The CDR3 coding sequence is TGTGCCTGGAGGCATCCGGGACTCGCTGGAAACACCATATATTTT.

The CDR3 loop reads CASSLFPRGGQETQYF. The CDR3 DNA reads TGTGCCAGCAGCTTGTTCCCGCGGGGGGGACAAGAGACCCAGTACTTC. This chain uses TRBV5-4 with TRBJ2-5, with 9 bases identical to TRBD2. After removal of 1 base from V and 2 bases from J, the junction contained 6 bases not matched to a gene. The CDR3 has 16 residues. Germline lookup yields CDR1 SGHNT and CDR2 YYREEE (reference sequence). Combining the CDR3 with reference TRBV5-4 and TRBJ2-5 gives the whole variable domain ETGVTQSPTHLIKTRGQQVTLRCSSQSGHNTVSWYQQALGQGPQFIFQYYREEENGRGNFPPRFSGLQFPNYSSELNVNALELDDSALYLCASSLFPRGGQETQYFGPGTRLLVL.

The chain employs TRBV30 and TRBJ1-6; no clear D. Germline loops: CDR1 GTSNPN, CDR2 SVGIG (reference sequence). This CDR3 is built from 12 residues. The V end was cut by 2 bases, the J end by 7 bases, with 6 bases between. The CDR3 is CAWSHQNSPLHF. The DNA for the CDR3 is TGTGCCTGGAGTCATCAGAATTCACCCCTCCACTTT.

The chain uses TRBV27 and TRBJ1-5; 11 bases fit TRBD1. With 8 bases clipped from V and 6 bases from J, the junction kept 6 bases outside the gene matches. Looked up from germline, CDR1 is MNHEY and CDR2 is SMNVEV (reference sequence). The CDR3 runs 14 residues. CDR3 in amino acids: CASGQGAVGQPQHF. The CDR3 DNA reads TGTGCCAGCGGACAGGGGGCGGTTGGTCAGCCCCAGCATTTT.